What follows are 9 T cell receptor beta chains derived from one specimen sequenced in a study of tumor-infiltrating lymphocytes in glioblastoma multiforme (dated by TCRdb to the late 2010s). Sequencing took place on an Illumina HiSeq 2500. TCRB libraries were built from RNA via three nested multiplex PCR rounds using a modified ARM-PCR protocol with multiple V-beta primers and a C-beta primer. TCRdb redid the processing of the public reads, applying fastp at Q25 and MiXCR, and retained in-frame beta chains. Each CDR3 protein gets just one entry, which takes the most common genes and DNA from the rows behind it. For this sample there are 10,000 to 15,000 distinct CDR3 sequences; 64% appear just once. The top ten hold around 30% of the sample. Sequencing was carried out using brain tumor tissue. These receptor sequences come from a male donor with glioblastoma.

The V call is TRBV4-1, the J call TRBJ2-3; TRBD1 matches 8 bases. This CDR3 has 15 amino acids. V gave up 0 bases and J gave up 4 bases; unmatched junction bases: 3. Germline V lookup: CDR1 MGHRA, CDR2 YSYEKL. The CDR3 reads CASSQDQQGADTQYF. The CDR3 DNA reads TGCGCCAGCAGCCAAGATCAACAGGGGGCAGATACGCAGTATTTT.

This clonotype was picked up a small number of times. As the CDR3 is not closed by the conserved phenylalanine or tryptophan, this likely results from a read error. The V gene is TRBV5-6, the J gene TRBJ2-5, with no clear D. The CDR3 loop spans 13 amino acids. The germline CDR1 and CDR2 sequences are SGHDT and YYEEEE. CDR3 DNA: TGTGCCAGCAGCTTGGAGGAAGAAGAGGCCCAGTACTTA. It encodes CASSLEEEEAQYL.

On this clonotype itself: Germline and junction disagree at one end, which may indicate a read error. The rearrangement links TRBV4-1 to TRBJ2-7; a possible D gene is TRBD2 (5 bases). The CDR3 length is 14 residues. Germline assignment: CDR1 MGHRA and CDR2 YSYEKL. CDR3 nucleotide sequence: TGCGCCAACAGCCAAGAAGTAGGAGGTTGGGAGCAGTACTTC. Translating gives CANSQEVGGWEQYF.

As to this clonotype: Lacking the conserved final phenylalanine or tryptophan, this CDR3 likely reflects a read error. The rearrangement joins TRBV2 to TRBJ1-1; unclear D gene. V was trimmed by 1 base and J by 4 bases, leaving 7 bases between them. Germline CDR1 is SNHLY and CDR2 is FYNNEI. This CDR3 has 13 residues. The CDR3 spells CASSEGGCTEAFI. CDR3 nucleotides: TGTGCCAGCAGTGAAGGGGGTTGCACTGAAGCTTTCATT.

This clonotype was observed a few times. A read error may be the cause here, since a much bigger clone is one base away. The chain's CDR3 is CVSSYSNTEAFF. The CDR3 DNA follows: TGTGTCAGCAGTTACTCGAACACTGAAGCTTTCTTT. V and J are TRBV6-5 and TRBJ1-1, with D unresolved. CDR1 is MNHEY, CDR2 SVGAGI, per germline. The CDR3 has 12 amino acids.

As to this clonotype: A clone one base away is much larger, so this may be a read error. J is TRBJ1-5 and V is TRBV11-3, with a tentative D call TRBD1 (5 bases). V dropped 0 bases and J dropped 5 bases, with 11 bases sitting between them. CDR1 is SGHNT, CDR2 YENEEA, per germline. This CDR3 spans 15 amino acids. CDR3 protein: CASSLETASDQPQHF. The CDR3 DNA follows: TGTGCCAGCAGCTTAGAGACAGCCTCTGATCAGCCCCAGCATTTT.

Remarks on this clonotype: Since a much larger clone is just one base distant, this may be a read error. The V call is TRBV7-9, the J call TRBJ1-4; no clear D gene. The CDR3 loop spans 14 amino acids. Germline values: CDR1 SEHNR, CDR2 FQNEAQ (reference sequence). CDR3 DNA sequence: TGTGCCAGCAACTTACGGCGAGAGAATGAAAAACTGTTTTTT. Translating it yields CASNLRRENEKLFF.

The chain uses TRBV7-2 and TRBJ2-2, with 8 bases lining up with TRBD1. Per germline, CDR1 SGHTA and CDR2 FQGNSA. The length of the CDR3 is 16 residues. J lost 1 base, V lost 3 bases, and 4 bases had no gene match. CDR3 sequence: CASSLSGQGNTGELFF. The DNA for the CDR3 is TGTGCCAGCAGCTTGAGCGGACAGGGGAACACCGGGGAGCTGTTTTTT.

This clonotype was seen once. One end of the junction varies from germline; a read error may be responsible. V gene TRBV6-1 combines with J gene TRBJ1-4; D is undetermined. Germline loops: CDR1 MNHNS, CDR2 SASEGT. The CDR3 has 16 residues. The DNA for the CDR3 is TGTGCCAACAGTCCCAGCGGGGTTGGTGCTAATGAAAATCTATTTTTT. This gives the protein CANSPSGVGANENLFF.